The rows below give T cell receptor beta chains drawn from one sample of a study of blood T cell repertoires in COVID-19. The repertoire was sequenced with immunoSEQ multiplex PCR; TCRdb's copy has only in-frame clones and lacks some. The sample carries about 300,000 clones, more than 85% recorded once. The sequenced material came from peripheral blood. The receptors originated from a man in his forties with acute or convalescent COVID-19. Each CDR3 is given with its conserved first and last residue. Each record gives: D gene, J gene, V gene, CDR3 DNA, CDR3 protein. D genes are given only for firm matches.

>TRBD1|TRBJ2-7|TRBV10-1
TGCGCCAGCAGTATCCGGACAGGACCTTCGGTCGAGCAGTACTTC
CASSIRTGPSVEQYF
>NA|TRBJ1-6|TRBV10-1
TGCGCCAGCAGACATTATAATTCACCCCTCCACTTT
CASRHYNSPLHF
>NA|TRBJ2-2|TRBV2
TGTGCCAGCAGTGAAAAATGGGCAGGGACCGGGGAGCTGTTTTTT
CASSEKWAGTGELFF
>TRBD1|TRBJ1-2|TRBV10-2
TGCGCCAGCAGTTCAGGGGGCGGCTACACCTTC
CASSSGGGYTF
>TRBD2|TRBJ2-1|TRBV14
TGTGCCAGCAGCCCGACTAGCGGTTACAATGAGCAGTTCTTC
CASSPTSGYNEQFF
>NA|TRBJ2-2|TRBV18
TGTGCCAGCTCACCGAACCGGGCTCCGGCGGGCACCGGGGAGCTGTTTTTT
CASSPNRAPAGTGELFF
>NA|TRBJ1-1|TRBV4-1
TGCGCCAGCAGCCATGTCGGGGACATTGAAGCTTTCTTT
CASSHVGDIEAFF
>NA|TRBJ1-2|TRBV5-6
TGTGCCAGCAGTACCGTGGGGAGTCTAACTGTTAGCTACACCTTC
CASSTVGSLTVSYTF
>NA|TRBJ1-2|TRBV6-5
TGTGCCAGCAGTTATGGCAGGAACTATGGCTACACCTTC
CASSYGRNYGYTF
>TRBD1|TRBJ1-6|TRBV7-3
TGTGCCAGCAGCCACTTAGGACAGGGGCATTCACCCCTCCACTTT
CASSHLGQGHSPLHF
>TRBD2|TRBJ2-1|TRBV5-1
TGCGCCAGCAGCCTAACTAGCGGGGGGTACTCCTACAATGAGCAGTTCTTC
CASSLTSGGYSYNEQFF
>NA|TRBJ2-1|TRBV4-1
TGCGCCAGCAGCCAAGATCGGCGCGGGGGCCCCAATGAGCAGTTCTTC
CASSQDRRGGPNEQFF
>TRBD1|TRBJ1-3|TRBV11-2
TGTGCCAGCAGCTTAGTAGGGACAGTTGGAAACACCATATATTTT
CASSLVGTVGNTIYF
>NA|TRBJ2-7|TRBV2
TGTGCCAGCAGCAGTCTCTACGAGCAGTACTTC
CASSSLYEQYF
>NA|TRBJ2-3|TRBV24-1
TGTGCCACCAGTGATATCGGGACTTCTCTCACAGATACGCAGTATTTT
CATSDIGTSLTDTQYF
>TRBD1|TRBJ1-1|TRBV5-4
TGTGCCAGTAACGACAGGGTTGCGAACACTGAAGCTTTCTTT
CASNDRVANTEAFF